A selection of T cell receptor beta chains follows, all from one sample in a study of blood T cell repertoires in COVID-19. This table comes from immunoSEQ multiplex PCR, and its TCRdb copy is limited to in-frame clones, with some not included. The table shows fewer than 130,000 clones, with approximately 82% occurring only once. The sequenced sample was peripheral blood. Receptors were obtained from a woman aged 80 or older with acute or convalescent COVID-19. Each CDR3 is given with its conserved first and last residue. D genes are given only for firm matches. Where a row states a size, it is once, few, many or the class of an expanded clone; other rows omit it.

>TRBD1|TRBV27|-|TRBJ2-7
TGTGCCAGCAGTTTAGGGGCAGGGGGCTACCACGAGCAGTACTTC
CASSLGAGGYHEQYF
>TRBD1|TRBV11-2|once|TRBJ1-1
TGTGCCAGCAGCCACAGACAGGGATTCGAACAGGAAGCTTTCTTT
CASSHRQGFEQEAFF
>-|TRBV6-6|-|TRBJ1-2
TGTGCCAGCAGTTTATCACAAGTTTATGGCTACACCTTC
CASSLSQVYGYTF
>-|TRBV6-5|-|TRBJ1-4
TGTGCCAGCAGACCACGGGGGGATAGGGATGAAAAACTGTTTTTT
CASRPRGDRDEKLFF
>-|TRBV7-6|-|TRBJ2-2
TGTGCCAGCAGCTCACGGGTAACGGTCACCGGGGAGCTGTTTTTT
CASSSRVTVTGELFF
>TRBD2|TRBV2|-|TRBJ2-3
TGTGCCAGCAGTGAAGTCGGGCTAGCGGGGGGCCCGCAGTATTTT
CASSEVGLAGGPQYF
>-|TRBV25-1|-|TRBJ1-1
TGTGCCAGCAGACGGGACACAAGCGTGCGGGCTTTCTTT
CASRRDTSVRAFF
>-|TRBV18|-|TRBJ2-5
TGTGCCAGCTCACCTAGCACAGAGACCCAGTACTTC
CASSPSTETQYF
>-|TRBV19|few|TRBJ1-6
TGTGCCAGTAAGGACAAAGTATCTACTAATTCACCCCTCCACTTT
CASKDKVSTNSPLHF
>TRBD1|TRBV6-6|-|TRBJ1-5
TGTGCCGGATCGACAGGGGGCTTTATTTCTTATCAGCCCCAGCATTTT
CAGSTGGFISYQPQHF